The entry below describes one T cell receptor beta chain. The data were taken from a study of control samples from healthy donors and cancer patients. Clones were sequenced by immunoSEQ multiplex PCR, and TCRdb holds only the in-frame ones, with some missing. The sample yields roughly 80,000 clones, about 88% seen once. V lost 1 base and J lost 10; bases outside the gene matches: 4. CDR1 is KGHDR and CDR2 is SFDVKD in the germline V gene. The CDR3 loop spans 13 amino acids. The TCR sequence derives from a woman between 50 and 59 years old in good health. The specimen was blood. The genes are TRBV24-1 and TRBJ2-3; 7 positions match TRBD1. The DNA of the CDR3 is TGTGCCACCAGTGATTTCAGACAGGGAGCGCAGTATTTT. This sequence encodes CATSDFRQGAQYF.